The present T cell receptor beta chain was sequenced within a study of OX40 agonist ivuxolimab in advanced cancers. Clones were sequenced by immunoSEQ multiplex PCR, and TCRdb holds only the in-frame ones, with some missing. Found here are about 96,000 clones, approximately 84% of them singletons; the top ten hold about 6%. This TCR was recovered from an adult with an advanced solid tumor such as melanoma, head and neck, liver or kidney cancer. The material was CD4+ or CD8+ T cells sorted from blood, obtained in a trial of the OX40 agonist ivuxolimab.

CDR3 DNA sequence: TGTGCCAGCAGTGCAAGGACAGGGGGAAACACTGAAGCTTTCTTT. It specifies CASSARTGGNTEAFF. The chain uses TRBV2 and TRBJ1-1; 10 bases are a match to TRBD1. V was clipped by 4 bases and J by 2 bases; unmatched bases: 4. Germline values: CDR1 SNHLY, CDR2 FYNNEI. This CDR3 has 15 residues.